Below, 29 T cell receptor beta chains from the same sample are listed, as sequenced in a study of shared clonotypes between healthy human individuals (dated by TCRdb to the early 2020s). The library came from the immunoSEQ multiplex PCR assay. The table was pulled from immuneACCESS by TCRdb, which kept in-frame rearrangements only. Such tables lose some clones; where checked, under half of the loss comes from unresolved V genes, and the rest has no known cause. This sample lists around 1.5 million clones; around 98% were detected once. The ten largest clones take up roughly 0.42% of the sample. The sample comprised naive CD4+ T cells sorted from blood. In the paper's terms, the cell subset or site label means: CD45RA+ positively selected. These receptors were taken from a man younger than 45 in good health.

The V call is TRBV9, the J call TRBJ2-5; no clear D. The CDR3 sequence is 13 residues long. Germline V gene sequence: CDR1 SGDLS, CDR2 YYNGEE. V lost 0 bases, J lost 7 bases, and 10 bases lay in between. Here the CDR3 reads CASSVDPKGTQYF. In nucleotides, the CDR3 is TGTGCCAGCAGCGTAGATCCGAAGGGGACCCAGTACTTC. The complete variable domain, with remaining parts taken from reference TRBV9 and TRBJ2-5, reads DSGVTQTPKHLITATGQRVTLRCSPRSGDLSVYWYQQSLDQGLQFLIQYYNGEERAKGNILERFSAQQFPDLHSELNLSSLELGDSALYFCASSVDPKGTQYFGPGTRLLVL.

V usage is TRBV6-5 and J usage is TRBJ2-5; 11 bases match TRBD2. The CDR3 length is 15 residues. V gave up 10 bases and J gave up 2 bases; unmatched junction bases: 9. CDR1 is MNHEY, CDR2 SVGAGI, per germline. This chain's CDR3 is CATRLAGGPQETQYF. Here the CDR3 DNA reads TGTGCCACCCGATTAGCGGGAGGGCCGCAAGAGACCCAGTACTTC.

The chain has TRBV29-1 and TRBJ2-7, with 12 bases lining up with TRBD1. The CDR3 has 17 residues. J was trimmed by 4 bases and V by 4 bases; bases with no gene match: 14. Per germline, CDR1 SQVTM and CDR2 ANQGSEA. CDR3 amino acids: CSVVQWRVGQGAYEQYF. CDR3 nucleotides: TGCAGCGTTGTCCAATGGAGGGTGGGACAGGGGGCTTACGAGCAGTACTTC.

CDR3 coding DNA: TGTGCCAGCAGAGCGGCCGGGGAGCTGTTTTTT. Its protein is CASRAAGELFF. V and J are TRBV25-1 and TRBJ2-2; D might be TRBD2 (5 bases). Germline V gives CDR1 MGHDK, CDR2 SYGVNS. V lost 6 bases and J lost 6, with 5 bases in between. The CDR3 consists of 11 residues.

The rearrangement links TRBV27 to TRBJ2-5, with 7 bases lining up with TRBD1. The V segment lost 3 bases and the J segment 5 bases; nucleotides outside the gene matches: 6. CDR3 length equals 14 residues. From germline, CDR1 is MNHEY and CDR2 SMNVEV (reference sequence). The CDR3 bases are TGTGCCAGCAGTTTTGAGGGGGCCGGGGAGACCCAGTACTTC. Translated: CASSFEGAGETQYF.

The chain employs TRBV2 and TRBJ1-4, with TRBD1 matching 7 bases. Germline CDR1 is SNHLY and CDR2 is FYNNEI. The length of the CDR3 is 15 residues. The V segment lost 4 bases and the J segment 7 bases; nucleotides outside the gene matches: 9. The CDR3 region is CASSVTGAVREKLFF. The DNA for the CDR3 is TGTGCCAGCAGTGTAACAGGGGCGGTTCGTGAAAAACTGTTTTTT.

This chain uses TRBV7-2 with TRBJ2-3; no clear D. With 5 bases removed from V and 1 base from J, the gap between germline ends came to 10 bases. Per germline, CDR1 SGHTA and CDR2 FQGNSA. The CDR3 length is 14 residues. The CDR3 is CASSPLARTDTQYF. The CDR3 bases are TGTGCCAGCAGCCCCCTGGCCCGCACAGATACGCAGTATTTT.

The V call is TRBV18, the J call TRBJ1-1; D is unresolved. Trimming removed 6 bases from V and 4 bases from J, with 12 bases in between. This CDR3 comprises 13 residues. CDR1 is KGHSH and CDR2 is LQKENI in the germline V gene. For the CDR3, the DNA is TGTGCCAGCTCGGGGATTATTCTCACTGAAGCTTTCTTT. Residues: CASSGIILTEAFF.

The CDR3 loop reads CASTPANRVGTDTQYF. CDR3 nucleotides: TGTGCCAGCACCCCGGCCAACAGGGTTGGCACAGATACGCAGTATTTT. The chain employs TRBV19 and TRBJ2-3, with D tentatively TRBD1 (6 bases). Trimming took off 9 bases at V and 1 base at J, with 20 bases between the two ends. There are 16 residues in the CDR3. The germline CDR1 and CDR2 sequences are LNHDA and SQIVND (reference sequence).

V usage is TRBV7-9 and J usage is TRBJ1-1; TRBD1 aligns across 7 bases. This CDR3 has 14 amino acids. Germline values: CDR1 SEHNR, CDR2 FQNEAQ (reference sequence). V shed 5 bases, J shed 8 bases, and the junction held 11 bases outside the gene matches. CDR3 coding DNA: TGTGCCAGCAGCCTCGCGGAATGGACAGGCGAAGCTTTCTTT. Translation gives CASSLAEWTGEAFF.

This chain uses TRBV7-8 with TRBJ2-2; 10 bases match TRBD2. This CDR3 contains 14 residues. Trimming cost V 3 bases and J 6 bases; bases outside gene matches: 1. The germline V gene encodes CDR1 SGHVS and CDR2 FQNEAQ. CDR3 sequence: CASSLLAGAGELFF. The CDR3 region has the DNA TGTGCCAGCAGCTTGCTAGCGGGGGCCGGGGAGCTGTTTTTT.

V is TRBV5-4 and J is TRBJ2-5; no reliable D call. There are 14 residues in the CDR3. CDR1 is SGHNT and CDR2 is YYREEE in the germline V gene (reference sequence). Trimming left V 2 bases short and J 2 bases short, with 10 bases between. The CDR3: CASSLKKGQETQYF. In nucleotides, the CDR3 is TGTGCCAGCAGCTTAAAGAAAGGTCAAGAGACCCAGTACTTC.

The rearrangement uses TRBV9 and TRBJ1-5, with 9 bases matching TRBD1. The junction had 4 bases not matched to a gene; V was cut back by 3 bases and J by 6 bases. The CDR3 consists of 14 residues. In germline, CDR1 is SGDLS, CDR2 YYNGEE. Here the CDR3 DNA reads TGTGCCAGCAGCGAGGGACAGGGAGTTCAGCCCCAGCATTTT. Its protein product is CASSEGQGVQPQHF. Looking up the rest from reference TRBV9 and TRBJ1-5 gives the full variable domain: DSGVTQTPKHLITATGQRVTLRCSPRSGDLSVYWYQQSLDQGLQFLIQYYNGEERAKGNILERFSAQQFPDLHSELNLSSLELGDSALYFCASSEGQGVQPQHFGDGTRLSIL.

This clone showed up just once. This chain joins TRBV7-6 and TRBJ2-7; D may be TRBD1 (7 bases). The CDR3 is made up of 14 amino acids. Germline lookup yields CDR1 SGHVS and CDR2 FNYEAQ. V was trimmed by 6 bases and J by 4 bases, leaving 16 bases between them. This CDR3 is CASSWGDRVYEQYF. The CDR3 DNA sequence: TGTGCCAGCAGTTGGGGGGACAGAGTTTACGAGCAGTACTTC.

V is TRBV25-1 and J is TRBJ1-3; a weak D match, TRBD1 (5 bases). The CDR3 loop spans 13 amino acids. V was clipped by 7 bases and J by 8 bases, with 15 bases between them. The germline CDR1 and CDR2 sequences are MGHDK and SYGVNS. The CDR3 is CASTSEGRDTIYF. The DNA for the CDR3 is TGTGCCAGCACCTCGGAGGGGAGAGACACCATATATTTT.

Concerning this clone: Additional DNA sequences in this sample encode the identical CDR3. The chain links TRBV7-2 to TRBJ2-5; no firm D call. The CDR3 is 13 amino acids. V lost 5 bases, J lost 0 bases, and 7 bases lay in between. Germline CDR1 SGHTA, CDR2 FQGNSA. CDR3 nucleotide sequence: TGTGCCAGCAGCCTTGCCTACCAAGAGACCCAGTACTTC. Its protein is CASSLAYQETQYF.

The chain uses TRBV28 and TRBJ2-3; no clear D gene. The V end lost 3 bases, the J end lost 0 bases, and 10 bases lay between the germline ends. Per germline, CDR1 MDHEN and CDR2 SYDVKM. The CDR3 runs to 15 residues. The CDR3, as DNA: TGTGCCAGCAGTTTGGCAGGAGCTAGCACAGATACGCAGTATTTT. It specifies CASSLAGASTDTQYF.

A single count supports this clone. This chain connects TRBV5-4 to TRBJ1-5; 7 nucleotides line up with TRBD1. The J segment lost 7 bases and the V segment lost 4 bases, leaving 8 bases of the junction unmatched. This CDR3 has 14 residues. Germline CDR1 and CDR2: SGHNT and YYREEE (reference sequence). In DNA form, the CDR3 reads TGTGCCAGCAGCACACGGGACAGCGGACAGCCCCAGCATTTT. It codes for CASSTRDSGQPQHF.

This clone appeared a single time. V is TRBV6-1 and J is TRBJ1-2; D unresolved. The CDR3 extends over 14 amino acids. V was cut by 2 bases and J by 2 bases, with 9 bases left in between. The germline gives CDR1 MNHNS, CDR2 SASEGT. CDR3 sequence: CASSERYSNYGYTF. CDR3 sequence (DNA): TGTGCCAGCAGTGAAAGGTACAGCAACTATGGCTACACCTTC.

The chain joins TRBV5-1 to TRBJ1-5, with D hard to call. The CDR3 length is 13 residues. CDR1 is SGHRS, CDR2 YFSETQ, per germline. Deletions cut 4 bases from V and 4 bases from J, with 9 bases between. In nucleotides, the CDR3 is TGCGCCAGCAGCATGGACCCGAATCAGCCCCAGCATTTT. Translating gives CASSMDPNQPQHF.

This clone appeared a single time. The rearrangement uses TRBV6-5 and TRBJ2-7, with a tentative D call TRBD1 (5 bases). CDR3 length equals 14 residues. Germline values: CDR1 MNHEY, CDR2 SVGAGI. The V end lost 1 base, the J end lost 1 base, and 8 bases lay between the germline ends. The CDR3 here is CASSYLGASYEQYF. The DNA for the CDR3 is TGTGCCAGCAGTTACTTAGGGGCTTCCTACGAGCAGTACTTC.

This chain joins TRBV4-1 and TRBJ1-3; TRBD1 might be the D (6 bases). V lost 0 bases, J lost 8 bases, and 14 bases lay in between. The V gene's germline CDR1 is MGHRA and CDR2 YSYEKL. The CDR3 is made up of 15 amino acids. CDR3 bases: TGCGCCAGCAGCCAAGAGCCGACAGGTTGGCACACCATATATTTT. The encoded protein is CASSQEPTGWHTIYF.

The V call is TRBV2, the J call TRBJ2-7; TRBD1 might be the D (6 bases). CDR1 is SNHLY, CDR2 FYNNEI, per germline. The CDR3 consists of 14 residues. V lost 6 bases and J 1 base, leaving 13 bases between the germline ends. CDR3 sequence: CASSGFTGSYEQYF. In nucleotides, the CDR3 is TGTGCCAGCAGCGGATTCACAGGGTCCTACGAGCAGTACTTC.

Notes on this clone: Other DNA sequences in this sample translate to the same CDR3. The rearrangement joins TRBV28 to TRBJ1-5, with 8 bases aligning to TRBD1. The CDR3 spans 13 residues. Trimming at V came to 3 bases and at J to 5 bases, leaving 0 bases not matched to a gene. Germline values: CDR1 MDHEN, CDR2 SYDVKM. As DNA, the CDR3 is TGTGCCAGCAGTTTGGACAGGGATCAGCCCCAGCATTTT. As protein: CASSLDRDQPQHF.

This clone was detected once. The genes are TRBV7-9 and TRBJ1-2, with D unclear. V dropped 0 bases and J dropped 0 bases, with 17 bases sitting between them. The CDR3 runs 18 residues. Germline V gene data show CDR1 as SEHNR and CDR2 as FQNEAQ (reference sequence). The chain's CDR3 is CASSLARAGTKANYGYTF. Here the CDR3 DNA reads TGTGCCAGCAGCTTAGCTAGGGCAGGTACTAAAGCTAACTATGGCTACACCTTC.

V is TRBV5-1 and J is TRBJ2-1, with 12 bases lining up with TRBD2. The CDR3 contains 21 residues. The germline V gene encodes CDR1 SGHRS and CDR2 YFSETQ. Trimming took 4 bases from V and 6 from J; bases not matched to a gene: 23. The CDR3 region has the DNA TGCGCCAGCAGCCCCGCGCTGACTAGCGGGAGTATGGGGTTGGGTAGCAATGAGCAGTTCTTC. This translates into CASSPALTSGSMGLGSNEQFF.

The V and J genes are TRBV28 and TRBJ1-3, with D perhaps matching TRBD1 (6 bases). The V end lost 5 bases, the J end lost 3 bases, and 17 bases lay between the germline ends. This CDR3 comprises 16 residues. The germline CDR1 and CDR2 sequences are MDHEN and SYDVKM. The CDR3 DNA reads as TGTGCCAGCAGTCTGGGGGCCCCACGGCGTGGAAACACCATATATTTT. This encodes CASSLGAPRRGNTIYF.

The rearrangement links TRBV28 to TRBJ1-2; D unclear. V lost 5 bases and J lost 9, with 16 bases in between. The CDR3 runs to 13 residues. The germline gives CDR1 MDHEN, CDR2 SYDVKM. This CDR3 is CASSPQWPGSYTF. In DNA form, the CDR3 reads TGTGCCAGCAGTCCTCAATGGCCCGGGAGCTACACCTTC.

As concerns this clone: Relative to the germline gene, one junction end is altered; a read error may explain this. The V call is TRBV25-1, the J call TRBJ2-1; 8 bases align to TRBD2. Germline V gives CDR1 MGHDK, CDR2 SYGVNS. The CDR3 loop spans 15 amino acids. The CDR3 sequence is CASSEGSGKSNEQFF. The CDR3 region has the DNA TGTGCCAGTAGTGAGGGTAGCGGGAAAAGTAATGAGCAGTTCTTC.